This T cell receptor beta chain emerged from a study of regulatory T cells in long-lasting Graves disease. Per the germline V gene, CDR1 is SGHRS and CDR2 is YFSETQ. V was shortened by 1 base and J by 4 bases, with 12 bases between the two germline ends. The length of the CDR3 is 16 residues. The authors built TCR beta libraries using iRepertoire HTBI primers and Arm-PCR of CDR3 regions. TCRdb re-analysed the multiplex PCR reads in MiXCR, keeping a single row per CDR3 protein. The sample has 450,000 to 700,000 distinct CDR3 sequences, approximately 13% seen once; the top ten hold roughly a tenth. Time point described: newly diagnosed GD, antithyroid drugs for less than 3 months. Isolated PBMC RNA provided the starting material for the TCR library. This clonotype turned up a few times. Separately, the same data were catalogued under a study of T cells in Graves' hyperthyroidism and ophthalmopathy. Turning to that study: Model predictions of ophthalmopathy came a median around 6.5 months before onset.

The TCR sequence derives from a man aged 25-40 years with Graves disease. The rearrangement links TRBV5-1 to TRBJ2-6; D gene uncertain. The sample here was peripheral blood mononuclear cells (PBMCs), taken at new diagnosis, from a patient treated with antithyroid drugs. The CDR3 DNA is TGCGCCAGCAGCTTGACGTATTTGACCGGGGCCAACGTCCTGACTTTC. Residues: CASSLTYLTGANVLTF.